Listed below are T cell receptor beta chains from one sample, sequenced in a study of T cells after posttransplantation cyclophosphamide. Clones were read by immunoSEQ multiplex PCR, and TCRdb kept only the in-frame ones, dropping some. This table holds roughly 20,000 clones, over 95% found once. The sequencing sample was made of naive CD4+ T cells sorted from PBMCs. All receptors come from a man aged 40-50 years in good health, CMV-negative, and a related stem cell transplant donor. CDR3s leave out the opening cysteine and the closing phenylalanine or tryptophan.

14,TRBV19,ASSIHRGLGNTEAF
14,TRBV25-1,ASSDFRGAALGEQY
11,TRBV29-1,SVRGTGAYEQY
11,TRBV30,AWTSGNTDTQY
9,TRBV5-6,ASSSSYEQY
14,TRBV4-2,ASRQSGLALHYEQY
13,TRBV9,ASSVVNRDDTEAF
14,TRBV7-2,ASSSPHRGAAYEQY
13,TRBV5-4,ASSKAPGTGEGYT
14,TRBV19,ASSISPGLLFDGYT
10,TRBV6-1,ASSRDRVGYT
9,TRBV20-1,SATWEAEQY
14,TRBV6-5,ASSYSPFGSNQPQH
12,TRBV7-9,ASSLAPLTDTQY
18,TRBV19,ASSKTGLAGSVSVYNEQF
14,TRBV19,ASSSGLAGSTDTQY
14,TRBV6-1,ASSEARAISYNEQF
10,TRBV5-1,ASSPGQGEAF
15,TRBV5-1,ASSSTLSGRGIGEQF
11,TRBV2,ASSEVLAGREF
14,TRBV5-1,ASYEGGRSGKDTIY
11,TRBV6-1,ASSEGLAHEQF
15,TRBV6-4,ASSGSGRGAPAGELF
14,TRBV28,ASSTRTGPYTGELF
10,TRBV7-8,ASRRLQETQY
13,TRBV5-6,ASSFVTGNPDTQY
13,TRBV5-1,ASSPPVSGANVLT
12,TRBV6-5,ASSYSFTLYEQY
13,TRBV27,ASSPGTSGNNEQF
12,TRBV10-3,AIRDGTGTREAF
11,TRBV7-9,ASSPSRTGEAF
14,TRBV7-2,ASSPQRAGAYNEQF
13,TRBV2,ASRETGVPNYGYT
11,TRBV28,ASHRTALETQY
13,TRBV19,ASSIFSGRAYEQY
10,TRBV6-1,ASSTGNQPQH
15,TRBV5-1,ASSLVGQGSVAYEQY
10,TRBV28,ASSLYSSQLS
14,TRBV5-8,ASSRRLAGYQETQY
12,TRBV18,ASSPSGGGTEAF
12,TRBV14,ASSQETVGNTIY
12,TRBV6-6,ASSYGTTKDTQY